This entry lists 7 T cell receptor beta chains sequenced from one sample in a study of cytomegalovirus exposure and HLA in healthy donors. PCR was performed using 60 Vbeta and 13 Jbeta primers. Sequencing was performed with immunoSEQ multiplex PCR; in TCRdb, only in-frame clones are kept and a portion is missing. This sample has 160,000 or so clones, with around 76% found just once. Sequencing was performed on PBMCs. Receptors originate from a man in his 60s in good health and CMV-seronegative.

The chain employs TRBV7-2 and TRBJ1-1, with TRBD1 as a possible D gene (6 bases). Trimming took off 0 bases at V and 0 bases at J, with 14 bases between the two ends. The CDR3 is 17 amino acids. In germline, CDR1 is SGHTA, CDR2 FQGNSA. CDR3 sequence: CASSLAGQRAMNTEAFF. CDR3 in DNA: TGTGCCAGCAGCTTAGCAGGACAGAGAGCCATGAACACTGAAGCTTTCTTT. The whole variable domain, remainder taken from reference TRBV7-2 and TRBJ1-1, is GAGVSQSPSNKVTEKGKDVELRCDPISGHTALYWYRQSLGQGLEFLIYFQGNSAPDKSGLPSDRFSAERTGGSVSTLTIQRTQQEDSAVYLCASSLAGQRAMNTEAFFGQGTRLTVV.

The CDR3 DNA follows: TGTGCCTCCTCACTAGCGGGAGATCTCGAGCAGTACTTC. Its translation is CASSLAGDLEQYF. J is TRBJ2-7 and V is TRBV19; 11 bases match TRBD2. The CDR3 runs to 13 residues. The V gene end was trimmed by 11 bases and the J gene end by 6 bases; junction bases not matched to a gene: 9. CDR1 LNHDA and CDR2 SQIVND come from the germline V gene (reference sequence).

V is TRBV18 and J is TRBJ2-7, with TRBD1 identical over 7 bases. After removal of 0 bases from V and 1 base from J, the junction contained 6 bases not matched to a gene. Germline V gene sequence: CDR1 KGHSH, CDR2 LQKENI. The CDR3 has 16 residues. CDR3 coding DNA: TGTGCCAGCTCACCACCGAGGGGGCGAGGGTCCTACGAGCAGTACTTC. Translating gives CASSPPRGRGSYEQYF.

V is TRBV11-2 and J is TRBJ2-5, with 11 bases matching TRBD2. Germline V gives CDR1 SGHAT, CDR2 FQNNGV. This CDR3 is built from 18 residues. J was trimmed by 2 bases and V by 0 bases; bases with no gene match: 8. The CDR3 loop reads CASSLEVLSSGRQETQYF. CDR3 DNA sequence: TGTGCCAGCAGCTTAGAAGTTTTGTCTAGCGGGAGGCAAGAGACCCAGTACTTC.

This clone was detected once. The chain uses TRBV6-6 and TRBJ2-1; unclear D gene. Germline values: CDR1 MNHNY, CDR2 SVGAGI (reference sequence). The germline V and J ends were trimmed by 4 bases and 0 bases, with 10 bases remaining between them. CDR3 length: 15 residues. CDR3 in DNA: TGTGCCAGCAGTTTCCTAAAAAGCTCCTACAATGAGCAGTTCTTC. It translates to CASSFLKSSYNEQFF.

V and J are TRBV7-8 and TRBJ2-3, with D perhaps matching TRBD2 (7 bases). V dropped 9 bases and J dropped 2 bases, with 18 bases sitting between them. This CDR3 has 15 residues. Germline loops: CDR1 SGHVS, CDR2 FQNEAQ. For the CDR3, the DNA is TGTGCCAGTGGGGGGGCTAGCGAACCCACAGATACGCAGTATTTT. Residues: CASGGASEPTDTQYF. The entire variable domain, with the rest obtained from reference TRBV7-8 and TRBJ2-3, is as follows: GAGVSQSPRYKVAKRGQDVALRCDPISGHVSLFWYQQALGQGPEFLTYFQNEAQLDKSGLPSDRFFAERPEGSVSTLKIQRTQQEDSAVYLCASGGASEPTDTQYFGPGTRLTVL.

The chain links TRBV28 to TRBJ1-1, with 10 bases identical to TRBD1. Germline V lookup: CDR1 MDHEN, CDR2 SYDVKM. The CDR3 runs 17 residues. V lost 3 bases and J lost 0; bases outside the gene matches: 7. As DNA, the CDR3 is TGTGCCAGCAGTTTGCACGGGACAGGGGCTTTGAACACTGAAGCTTTCTTT. This codes for CASSLHGTGALNTEAFF.